This T cell receptor beta chain was recovered during a study of blood T cell repertoires in COVID-19. The V gene's germline CDR1 is LGHNT and CDR2 FRNRAP. This CDR3 comprises 14 residues. The ends lost 7 bases at V and 1 base at J; junction bases unmatched: 3. Here immunoSEQ multiplex PCR was the method, and the copy in TCRdb shows in-frame clones only, minus some. The table lists some 230,000 clones, approximately 90% of them singletons. Sequenced material: peripheral blood. The rearrangement uses TRBV12-5 and TRBJ2-5, with 10 nucleotides matching TRBD1. This receptor was obtained from a man younger than 45 who had recovered from COVID-19. The CDR3 DNA reads TGTGCTAGTGCTTGGACAGGGGGCCAAGAGACCCAGTACTTC. Amino acid sequence: CASAWTGGQETQYF.